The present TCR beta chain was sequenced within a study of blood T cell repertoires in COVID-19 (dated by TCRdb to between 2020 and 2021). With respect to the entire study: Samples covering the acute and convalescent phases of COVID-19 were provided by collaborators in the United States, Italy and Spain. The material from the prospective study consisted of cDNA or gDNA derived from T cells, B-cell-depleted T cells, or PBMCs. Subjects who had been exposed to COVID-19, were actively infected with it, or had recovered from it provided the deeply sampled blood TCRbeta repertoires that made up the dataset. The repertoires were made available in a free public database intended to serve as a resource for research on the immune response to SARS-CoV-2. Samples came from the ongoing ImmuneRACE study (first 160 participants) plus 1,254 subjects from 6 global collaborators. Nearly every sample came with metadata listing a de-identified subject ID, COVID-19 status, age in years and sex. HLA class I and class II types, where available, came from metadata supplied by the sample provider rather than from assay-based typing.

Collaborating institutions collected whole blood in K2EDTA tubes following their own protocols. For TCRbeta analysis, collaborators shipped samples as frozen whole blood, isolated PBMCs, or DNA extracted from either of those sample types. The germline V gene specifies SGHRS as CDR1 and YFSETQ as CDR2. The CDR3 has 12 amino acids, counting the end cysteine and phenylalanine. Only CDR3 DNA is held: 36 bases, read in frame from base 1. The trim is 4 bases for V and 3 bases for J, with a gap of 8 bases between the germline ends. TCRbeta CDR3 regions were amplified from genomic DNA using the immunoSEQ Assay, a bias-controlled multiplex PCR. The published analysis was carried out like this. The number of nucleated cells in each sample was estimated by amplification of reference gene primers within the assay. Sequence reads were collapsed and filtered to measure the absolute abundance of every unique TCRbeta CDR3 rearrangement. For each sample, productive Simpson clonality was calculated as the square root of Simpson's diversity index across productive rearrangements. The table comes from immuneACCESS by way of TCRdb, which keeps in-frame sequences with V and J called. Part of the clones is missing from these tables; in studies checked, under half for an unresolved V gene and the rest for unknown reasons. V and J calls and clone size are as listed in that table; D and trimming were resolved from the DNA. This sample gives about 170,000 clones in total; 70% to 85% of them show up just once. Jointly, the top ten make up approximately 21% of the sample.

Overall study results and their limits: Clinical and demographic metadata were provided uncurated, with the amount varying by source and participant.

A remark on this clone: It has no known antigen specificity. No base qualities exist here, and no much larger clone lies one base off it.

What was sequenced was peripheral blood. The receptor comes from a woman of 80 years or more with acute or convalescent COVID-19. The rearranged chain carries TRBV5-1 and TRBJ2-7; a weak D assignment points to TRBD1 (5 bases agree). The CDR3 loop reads CASSQGNYEQYF. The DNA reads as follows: TGCGCCAGCAGCCAGGGCAACTACGAGCAGTACTTC.